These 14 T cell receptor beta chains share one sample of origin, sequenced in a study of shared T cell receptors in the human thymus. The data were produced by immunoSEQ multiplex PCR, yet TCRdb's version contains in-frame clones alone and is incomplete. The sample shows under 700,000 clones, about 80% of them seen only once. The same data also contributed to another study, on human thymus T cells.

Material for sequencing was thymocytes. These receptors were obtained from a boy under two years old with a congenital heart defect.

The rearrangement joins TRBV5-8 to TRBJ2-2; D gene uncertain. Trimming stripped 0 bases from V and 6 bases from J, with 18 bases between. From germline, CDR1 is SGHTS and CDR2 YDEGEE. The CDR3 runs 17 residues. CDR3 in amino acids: CASSLVWVGSIAGELFF. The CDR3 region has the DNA TGTGCCAGCAGCTTGGTTTGGGTGGGCTCGATCGCCGGGGAGCTGTTTTTT.

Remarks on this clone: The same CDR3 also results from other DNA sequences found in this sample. The CDR3 DNA is TGTGCCAGCAGCTTAGGGGGGGCAGATACGCAGTATTTT. This encodes CASSLGGADTQYF. The V call is TRBV7-8, the J call TRBJ2-3, with D perhaps matching TRBD2 (6 bases). The CDR3 loop spans 13 amino acids. Trimming removed 1 base from V and 4 bases from J, with 6 bases in between. From germline, CDR1 is SGHVS and CDR2 FQNEAQ.

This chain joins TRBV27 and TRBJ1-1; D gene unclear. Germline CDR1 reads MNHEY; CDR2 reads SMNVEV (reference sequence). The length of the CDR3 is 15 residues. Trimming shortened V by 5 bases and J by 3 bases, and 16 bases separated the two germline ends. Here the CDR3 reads CASSPMLSYHTEAFF. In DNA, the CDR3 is TGTGCCAGCAGTCCCATGCTGTCCTATCACACTGAAGCTTTCTTT.

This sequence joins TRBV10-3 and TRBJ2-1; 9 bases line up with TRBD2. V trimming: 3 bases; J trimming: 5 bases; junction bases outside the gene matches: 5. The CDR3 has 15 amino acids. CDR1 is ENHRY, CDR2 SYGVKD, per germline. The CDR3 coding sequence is TGTGCCATCAGTGACGTCGAGCGGGAGGACAATGAGCAGTTCTTC. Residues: CAISDVEREDNEQFF.

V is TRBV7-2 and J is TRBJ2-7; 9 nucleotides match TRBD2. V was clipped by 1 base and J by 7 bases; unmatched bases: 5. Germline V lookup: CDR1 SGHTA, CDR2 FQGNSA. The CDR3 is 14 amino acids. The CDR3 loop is CASSLVGTSREQYF. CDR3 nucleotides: TGTGCCAGCAGCTTAGTCGGGACTAGCAGGGAGCAGTACTTC.

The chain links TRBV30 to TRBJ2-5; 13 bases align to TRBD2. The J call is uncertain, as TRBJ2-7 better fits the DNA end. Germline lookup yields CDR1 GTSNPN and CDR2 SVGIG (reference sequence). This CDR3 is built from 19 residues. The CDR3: CAWAGTEGLAGVASYEQYF. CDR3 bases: TGTGCCTGGGCCGGGACAGAAGGACTAGCGGGAGTCGCCTCCTACGAGCAGTACTTC.

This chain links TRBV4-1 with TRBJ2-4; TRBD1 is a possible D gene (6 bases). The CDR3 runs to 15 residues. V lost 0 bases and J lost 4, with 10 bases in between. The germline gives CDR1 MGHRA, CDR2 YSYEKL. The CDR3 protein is CASSQDWGRKNIQYF. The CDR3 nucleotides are TGCGCCAGCAGCCAAGATTGGGGGCGGAAAAACATTCAGTACTTC.

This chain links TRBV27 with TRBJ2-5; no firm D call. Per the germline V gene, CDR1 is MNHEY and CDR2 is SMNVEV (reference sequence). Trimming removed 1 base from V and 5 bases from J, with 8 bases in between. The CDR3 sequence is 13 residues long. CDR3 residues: CASSLWPPETQYF. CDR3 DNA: TGTGCCAGCAGTTTATGGCCCCCGGAGACCCAGTACTTC.

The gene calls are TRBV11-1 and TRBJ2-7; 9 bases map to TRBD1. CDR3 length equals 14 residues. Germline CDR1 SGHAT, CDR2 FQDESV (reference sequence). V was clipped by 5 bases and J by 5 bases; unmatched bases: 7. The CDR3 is CASSPGQGLDEQYF. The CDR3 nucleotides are TGTGCCAGCAGCCCCGGACAGGGGCTCGACGAGCAGTACTTC. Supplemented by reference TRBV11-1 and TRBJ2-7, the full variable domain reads EAEVAQSPRYKITEKSQAVAFWCDPISGHATLYWYRQILGQGPELLVQFQDESVVDDSQLPKDRFSAERLKGVDSTLKIQPAELGDSAMYLCASSPGQGLDEQYFGPGTRLTVT.

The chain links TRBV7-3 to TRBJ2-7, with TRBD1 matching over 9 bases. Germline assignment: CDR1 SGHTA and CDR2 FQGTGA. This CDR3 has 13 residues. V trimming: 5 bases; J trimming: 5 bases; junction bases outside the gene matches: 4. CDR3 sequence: CASSRDRVHEQYF. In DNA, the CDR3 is TGTGCCAGCAGCCGGGACAGGGTGCACGAGCAGTACTTC.

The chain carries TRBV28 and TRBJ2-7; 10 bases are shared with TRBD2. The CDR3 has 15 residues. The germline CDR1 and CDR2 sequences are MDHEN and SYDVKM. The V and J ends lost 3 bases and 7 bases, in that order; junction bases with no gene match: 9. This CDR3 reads CASSFDSGRSVEQYF. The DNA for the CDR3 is TGTGCCAGCAGTTTTGATAGCGGGAGGTCAGTAGAGCAGTACTTC.

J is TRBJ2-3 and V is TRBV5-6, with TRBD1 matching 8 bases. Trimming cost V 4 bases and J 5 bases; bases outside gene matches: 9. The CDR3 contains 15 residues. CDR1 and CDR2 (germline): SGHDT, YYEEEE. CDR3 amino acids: CASSRTGSLGDTQYF. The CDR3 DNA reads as TGTGCCAGCAGCCGGACAGGGTCTCTCGGAGATACGCAGTATTTT.

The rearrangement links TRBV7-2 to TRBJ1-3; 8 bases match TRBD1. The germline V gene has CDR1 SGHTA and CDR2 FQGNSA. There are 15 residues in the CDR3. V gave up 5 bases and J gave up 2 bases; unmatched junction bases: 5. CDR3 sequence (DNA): TGTGCCAGCAGCCTCAGGGGGCTTGCTGGAAACACCATATATTTT. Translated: CASSLRGLAGNTIYF.

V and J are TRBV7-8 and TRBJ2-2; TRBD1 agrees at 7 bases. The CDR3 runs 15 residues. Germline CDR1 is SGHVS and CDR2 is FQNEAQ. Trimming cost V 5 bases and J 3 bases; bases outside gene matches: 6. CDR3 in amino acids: CASSRRDRDTGELFF. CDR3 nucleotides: TGTGCCAGCAGCCGCAGAGACAGGGACACCGGGGAGCTGTTTTTT.